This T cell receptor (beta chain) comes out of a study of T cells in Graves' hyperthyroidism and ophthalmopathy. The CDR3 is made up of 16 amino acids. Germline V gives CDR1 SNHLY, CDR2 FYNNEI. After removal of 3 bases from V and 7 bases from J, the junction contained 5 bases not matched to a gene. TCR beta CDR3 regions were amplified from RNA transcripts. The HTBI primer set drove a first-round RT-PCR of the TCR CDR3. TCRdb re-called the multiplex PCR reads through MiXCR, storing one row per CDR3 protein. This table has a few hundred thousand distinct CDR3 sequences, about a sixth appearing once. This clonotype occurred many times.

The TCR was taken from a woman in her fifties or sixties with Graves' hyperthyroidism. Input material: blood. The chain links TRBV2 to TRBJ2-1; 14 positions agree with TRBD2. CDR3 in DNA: TGTGCCAGCAGTGAGGGACTAGCGGGAGAGAGGAATGAGCAGTTCTTC. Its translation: CASSEGLAGERNEQFF.